This T cell receptor beta chain was recorded in a study of blood T cell repertoires in COVID-19 (dated by TCRdb to about 2020). Regarding the study in general: Samples covering the acute and convalescent phases of COVID-19 were provided by collaborators in the United States, Italy and Spain. Deeply sampled blood TCRbeta repertoires from subjects exposed to, actively infected with, or recovered from COVID-19 were included in the dataset. The prospective study material was composed of cDNA or gDNA derived from T cells, B-cell-depleted T cells, or PBMCs. The repertoires were released in a freely available public database meant as a resource for research on the immune response to SARS-CoV-2. Nearly every sample came with metadata listing a de-identified subject ID, COVID-19 status, age in years and sex. Samples were obtained from the ongoing ImmuneRACE study (first 160 participants) and from some 1,300 subjects provided by 6 global collaborators. Where available, HLA class I and class II types were obtained from metadata supplied by the sample provider rather than from assay-based typing. Study-wide findings and limitations: The quantity of clinical and demographic metadata differed by source and by participant and was supplied without curation.

Ends trimmed: V by 7 bases, J by 9 bases; bases unmatched to a gene: 6. Including cysteine and phenylalanine, the CDR3 has 14 amino acids. Solely the CDR3 DNA is kept, with 42 bases framed from the first base. Taken from the germline V gene, the CDR1 and CDR2 loops are MDHEN and SYDVKM. Participants in the prospective study were enrolled through a virtual design, were aged about 18 to 89 years, and lived in fewer than 30 United States geographic areas. In the prospective study, participants were assigned to cohorts based on the clinical history participants reported in a screening survey and a study questionnaire. For ImmuneRACE Cohort 3, a participant was defined as recovered based on two consecutive negative NP/OP PCR tests, clearance by a healthcare professional, or resolution of symptoms. Mobile phlebotomists in the prospective study collected whole blood, serum and a nasopharyngeal or oropharyngeal swab from every participant. Participants in the prospective study had the option to provide additional blood draws and questionnaires over a roughly 2-month period. Before DNA extraction, prospective study blood samples were shipped either frozen or at room temperature.

TCRbeta CDR3 regions were amplified from genomic DNA using the immunoSEQ Assay, a bias-controlled multiplex PCR. On the authors' methods: The number of nucleated cells in each sample was estimated from the amplification of reference gene primers within the assay. Sequence reads were collapsed and filtered to measure the absolute abundance of every unique TCRbeta CDR3 rearrangement. Productive Simpson clonality was computed per sample as the square root of Simpson's diversity index over productive rearrangements. Not all clones reach the TCRdb copy of this immuneACCESS table, which keeps in-frame sequences only. Checked studies attribute under half of the gap to unresolved V genes and leave the rest unexplained. V, J and clone size are those of that table, while D and trimming were read from the DNA. The sample yields a few hundred thousand clones; roughly 89% were counted once. The top ten clones comprise about 6.6% of the sample.

About this clone: The target of this receptor is not known. Per-base quality was not reported, and no clone a single base away is much larger than it.

The clonotype originates from a woman aged 35 to 49 who had recovered from COVID-19. Recombination joined TRBV28 with TRBJ2-1; 13 bases in the junction line up with TRBD2. The specimen sequenced was PBMCs or T cells enriched from blood (not recorded which). The DNA reads TGTGCCAGCACCTGGACTAGCGGGAGTAGTGAGCAGTTCTTC. Translation gives CASTWTSGSSEQFF.